This is a list of T cell receptor beta chains from one sample in a study of cytomegalovirus exposure and HLA in healthy donors. TCRdb's table, derived via immunoSEQ multiplex PCR, lists solely in-frame clones and lacks some. This sample has over 100,000 clones, with about 80% found just once. The source material was PBMCs. The receptors derive from a woman between 45 and 65 years old in good health and CMV-seropositive. Each CDR3 is given with its conserved first and last residue. D genes are given only for firm matches. Clone size is shown for a subset of rows, as once, few, many or a class of expanded clone.

j_gene | abundance | d_gene | v_gene | CDR3aa | CDR3nt
TRBJ2-3 | - | TRBD2 | TRBV9 | CASSDWGTSGGAGDTQYF | TGTGCCAGCAGCGATTGGGGGACTAGCGGGGGGGCCGGAGATACGCAGTATTTT
TRBJ2-2 | - | - | TRBV18 | CASSPWRRENTGELFF | TGTGCCAGCTCACCATGGAGACGGGAGAACACCGGGGAGCTGTTTTTT
TRBJ2-7 | - | - | TRBV6-1 | CASSEAGGDYEQYF | TGTGCCAGCAGTGAAGCAGGGGGGGACTACGAGCAGTACTTC
TRBJ1-6 | - | - | TRBV2 | CASSIGVGSPLHF | TGTGCCAGCAGTATAGGGGTGGGCTCACCCCTCCACTTT
TRBJ1-3 | - | TRBD1 | TRBV19 | CATLDRAGNTIYF | TGTGCCACCTTGGACAGGGCTGGAAACACCATATATTTT
TRBJ2-7 | - | TRBD1 | TRBV11-2 | CASSYGTGREQYF | TGTGCCAGCAGCTACGGGACAGGGCGAGAGCAGTACTTC
TRBJ2-3 | few | TRBD2 | TRBV19 | CASSIRLAGVTDTQYF | TGTGCCAGTAGTATTAGGCTAGCGGGGGTCACAGATACGCAGTATTTT
TRBJ2-7 | few | - | TRBV11-2 | CASSLVVYEQYF | TGTGCCAGCAGCTTAGTAGTCTACGAGCAGTACTTC
TRBJ1-5 | - | - | TRBV25-1 | CASSELASPYNYQPQHF | TGTGCCAGCAGTGAATTGGCATCCCCTTATAATTATCAGCCCCAGCATTTT
TRBJ2-1 | - | TRBD2 | TRBV10-3 | CAIRSSGGEVSEQFF | TGTGCCATCCGGTCTAGCGGGGGGGAGGTAAGTGAGCAGTTCTTC
TRBJ1-3 | - | - | TRBV19 | CASRTGSGNTIYF | TGTGCCAGTAGGACGGGCTCTGGAAACACCATATATTTT
TRBJ1-2 | - | - | TRBV4-2 | CASSQGQIDYGYTF | TGTGCCAGCAGCCAAGGACAGATTGACTATGGCTACACCTTC
TRBJ1-3 | - | TRBD1 | TRBV6-1 | CASAGGPGSGNTIYF | TGTGCCAGTGCAGGGGGCCCCGGCTCTGGAAACACCATATATTTT
TRBJ2-7 | - | - | TRBV11-2 | CASSLEGAQNYEQYF | TGTGCCAGCAGCTTAGAGGGGGCGCAGAACTACGAGCAGTACTTC
TRBJ1-1 | few | TRBD1 | TRBV10-3 | CAITDRGRAFF | TGTGCCATCACCGACAGGGGCAGGGCTTTCTTT
TRBJ2-3 | - | TRBD2 | TRBV23-1 | CASSPQERGTDTQYF | TGCGCCAGCAGTCCACAGGAGCGGGGGACAGATACGCAGTATTTT
TRBJ2-5 | - | - | TRBV27 | CATRDIQETQYF | TGTGCCACCCGGGACATCCAAGAGACCCAGTACTTC
TRBJ1-1 | - | - | TRBV7-9 | CSSTIRGGPGFF | TGTTCCAGCACCATTCGAGGAGGGCCGGGATTTTTT
TRBJ2-2 | - | - | TRBV6-5 | CASSYSTRLGTGELFF | TGTGCCAGCAGTTACTCAACGCGACTGGGTACCGGGGAGCTGTTTTTT
TRBJ2-1 | few | TRBD1 | TRBV7-2 | CASSFNRGTEQFF | TGTGCCAGCAGCTTTAACAGGGGCACCGAGCAGTTCTTC
TRBJ2-3 | - | - | TRBV15 | CATSRDRGTDTQYF | TGTGCCACCAGCAGAGACAGGGGAACAGATACGCAGTATTTT
TRBJ2-7 | - | TRBD2 | TRBV7-8 | CASSLMSGGSYEQYF | TGTGCCAGCAGCTTAATGAGCGGGGGTTCCTACGAGCAGTACTTC
TRBJ2-7 | few | TRBD1 | TRBV5-1 | CASSPGGTGRYEQYF | TGCGCCAGCAGCCCGGGTGGGACAGGGAGATACGAGCAGTACTTC
TRBJ1-3 | - | - | TRBV28 | CASGGDTRWYTIYF | TGTGCCAGCGGGGGGGACACCCGGTGGTACACCATATATTTT
TRBJ2-7 | - | TRBD1 | TRBV7-2 | CASSPSMTGGAHEQYF | TGTGCCAGCAGCCCTAGTATGACAGGGGGCGCACACGAGCAGTACTTC
TRBJ1-2 | - | - | TRBV6-1 | CASSEGPTGNGYTF | TGTGCCAGCAGTGAAGGACCTACAGGGAACGGCTACACCTTC
TRBJ1-1 | - | TRBD1 | TRBV2 | CASWETGGSITEAFF | TGTGCCAGCTGGGAGACAGGGGGGAGTATCACTGAAGCTTTCTTT
TRBJ2-3 | - | TRBD2 | TRBV7-8 | CASSPLTSGETDTQYF | TGTGCCAGCAGCCCCCTGACTAGCGGGGAAACAGATACGCAGTATTTT